Listed below are T cell receptor beta chains from one sample, sequenced in a study of T cell repertoires in cytomegalovirus infection. Their cognate antigens are unknown. In TCRdb, the reads were re-called with MiXCR into one record per CDR3 protein. The sample yields roughly 920,000 distinct CDR3 sequences, roughly 31% seen once. Sequenced material: cultured CD8+ T cells from PBMCs, taken from culture after CMV antigen stimulation. All receptors derive from a human donor in good health (CMV status not recorded). Some clones in this sample may be carry-over from other donors' samples. Each CDR3 is given with its conserved first and last residue. Fields, in order: clone size, V gene, J gene, D gene, CDR3 DNA, CDR3 protein. A D gene is named only where the DNA matches it firmly. Clone sizes are given selectively: once, few, many, or a class where the clone is expanded.

size: -; V: TRBV24-1; J: TRBJ2-7; D: -; DNA: TGTGCCACCAGTGAGGAGGCGTTTGGGGAGCAGTACTTC; CDR3: CATSEEAFGEQYF
size: -; V: TRBV4-1; J: TRBJ1-5; D: TRBD1; DNA: TGCGCCAACAGCCAAGACAGGGCTCATCAGCCCCAGCATTTT; CDR3: CANSQDRAHQPQHF
size: -; V: TRBV12-5; J: TRBJ1-1; D: TRBD1; DNA: TGTGCTAGTGCCGAGACAGGGGTGAACACTGAAGCTTTCTTT; CDR3: CASAETGVNTEAFF
size: -; V: TRBV7-3; J: TRBJ2-5; D: TRBD2; DNA: TGTGCCAGCAGCTTAAAGCTAGCGGGAGTACAAGAGACCCAGTACTTC; CDR3: CASSLKLAGVQETQYF
size: many; V: TRBV7-6; J: TRBJ2-5; D: TRBD2; DNA: TGTGCCAGCAGCTTAACTAGCGGGGGTGGACAAGAGACCCAGTACTTC; CDR3: CASSLTSGGGQETQYF
size: few; V: TRBV6-5; J: TRBJ2-5; D: TRBD2; DNA: TGTGCCAGCAGTTACCGGGGGGAGGAGACCCAGTACTTC; CDR3: CASSYRGEETQYF
size: few; V: TRBV2; J: TRBJ2-3; D: TRBD2; DNA: TGTGCCAGCAGCCACCCCCTCGGCGGGGGGGCCGGACTGATTCGGGATACGCAGTATTTT; CDR3: CASSHPLGGGAGLIRDTQYF
size: many; V: TRBV7-2; J: TRBJ1-6; D: TRBD1; DNA: TGTGCCAGCAGCATCAACAGGGGGCATAATTCACCCCTCCACTTT; CDR3: CASSINRGHNSPLHF
size: few; V: TRBV10-3; J: TRBJ2-5; D: -; DNA: TGTGCCATCAGTGAATTCGGCGTTCCAACATCGGGAGAGACCCAGTACTTC; CDR3: CAISEFGVPTSGETQYF
size: few; V: TRBV20-1; J: TRBJ2-7; D: -; DNA: TGTTCGGGGAGAGAATTCTCCTACGAGCAGTACTTC; CDR3: CSGREFSYEQYF
size: -; V: TRBV6-1; J: TRBJ2-7; D: -; DNA: TGTGCCAGCCTAAACTGGCAGGAGTCCTACGAGCAGTACTTC; CDR3: CASLNWQESYEQYF
size: -; V: TRBV14; J: TRBJ1-2; D: -; DNA: TGTGCCAGCAGCCAAGATGCCATGGGGGTATGGGGCTACACCTTC; CDR3: CASSQDAMGVWGYTF
size: -; V: TRBV6-6; J: TRBJ1-4; D: -; DNA: TGTGCCAGCACCCCCACCGGGGCCCCTGAAAAACTGTTTTTT; CDR3: CASTPTGAPEKLFF
size: -; V: TRBV6-1; J: TRBJ1-1; D: TRBD1; DNA: TGTGCCAGCAGTCCTATGACAGGGGTGGTCACTGAAGCTTTCTTT; CDR3: CASSPMTGVVTEAFF
size: few; V: TRBV12-3/TRBV12-4; J: TRBJ2-5; D: TRBD2; DNA: TGTGCCAGCAGTTTCCGTCCGATCGACAGCGGGGGGCCTTCAGAGACCCAGTACTTC; CDR3: CASSFRPIDSGGPSETQYF
size: once; V: TRBV7-7; J: TRBJ2-5; D: TRBD2; DNA: TGTGCTAACAGCTTAGTGGAACGGGGGGGCCCGGAGACCCAGTACTTC; CDR3: CANSLVERGGPETQYF
size: few; V: TRBV10-3; J: TRBJ2-1; D: -; DNA: TGTGCCATCAGTGAGCCACTGGGGGGCGGTGGCAATGAGCAGTTCTTC; CDR3: CAISEPLGGGGNEQFF
size: -; V: TRBV11-2; J: TRBJ1-1; D: -; DNA: TGTGCCAGCAGCTTAGATTATACAGCCATGAACACTGAAGCTTTCTTT; CDR3: CASSLDYTAMNTEAFF
size: many; V: TRBV7-8; J: TRBJ1-1; D: -; DNA: TGTGCCAGCAGCCCAGTCTGGGGCTCGAACACTGAAGCTTTCTTT; CDR3: CASSPVWGSNTEAFF
size: -; V: TRBV10-3; J: TRBJ2-5; D: -; DNA: TGTGCCATCAGTGAGTCCCGGGGGACTGAAGAGACCCAGTACTTC; CDR3: CAISESRGTEETQYF
size: -; V: TRBV9; J: TRBJ1-4; D: TRBD1; DNA: TGTGCCAGCAGCGCCGGGACAGGGGGGAGGTATGAAAAACTGTTTTTT; CDR3: CASSAGTGGRYEKLFF
size: many; V: TRBV19; J: TRBJ1-5; D: -; DNA: TGTGCCAGTAGTCCTAGACAGAGCAATCAGCCCCAGCATTTT; CDR3: CASSPRQSNQPQHF
size: few; V: TRBV7-9; J: TRBJ1-1; D: -; DNA: TGTGCCAGCAGCTTAGTCCGGGGCCAGGGCCCCGAAGCTTTCTTT; CDR3: CASSLVRGQGPEAFF
size: -; V: TRBV25-1; J: TRBJ1-1; D: -; DNA: TGTGCCAGCAGTGAATGGGGTGGGTTTGAAGCTTTCTTT; CDR3: CASSEWGGFEAFF
size: -; V: TRBV10-3; J: TRBJ1-6; D: -; DNA: TGTGCCATCAGTGAAGACAGTTATAATTCACCCCTCCACTTT; CDR3: CAISEDSYNSPLHF
size: many; V: TRBV6-5; J: TRBJ2-1; D: -; DNA: TGTGCCAGCAGTACTTCTAGCGTGACCTCCTCGTACAATGAGCAGTTCTTC; CDR3: CASSTSSVTSSYNEQFF
size: -; V: TRBV7-2; J: TRBJ1-2; D: -; DNA: TGTGCCAGCAGCTCCCACTTCCGACAGGATAGCTACACCTTC; CDR3: CASSSHFRQDSYTF
size: many; V: TRBV7-2; J: TRBJ1-1; D: -; DNA: TGTGCCAGCAGCTTATCACCTGGCACTGAAGCTTTCTTT; CDR3: CASSLSPGTEAFF
size: many; V: TRBV7-2; J: TRBJ1-5; D: -; DNA: TGTGCCAGCAGCCCAAGTCGGAGCAATCAGCCCCAGCATTTT; CDR3: CASSPSRSNQPQHF
size: -; V: TRBV29-1; J: TRBJ1-1; D: -; DNA: TGCAGCGTGCTCGGACGGGGACCTGAAGCTTTCTTT; CDR3: CSVLGRGPEAFF
size: -; V: TRBV28; J: TRBJ1-5; D: -; DNA: TGTGCCAGCAGTCCCCGACAGCACAATCAGCCCCAGCATTTT; CDR3: CASSPRQHNQPQHF
size: -; V: TRBV9; J: TRBJ1-2; D: -; DNA: TGTGCCAGCAGCGTATGGACTTCGGACAGCCCCTCTGGCTACACCTTC; CDR3: CASSVWTSDSPSGYTF
size: many; V: TRBV7-8; J: TRBJ2-1; D: TRBD2; DNA: TGTGCCAGCAGCTACGGGACTAGCGGCAATGAGCAGTTCTTC; CDR3: CASSYGTSGNEQFF
size: few; V: TRBV28; J: TRBJ2-5; D: -; DNA: TGTGCCAGCAGTTTCCAGGGTTTACAAGAGACCCAGTACTTC; CDR3: CASSFQGLQETQYF
size: many; V: TRBV7-9; J: TRBJ2-1; D: -; DNA: TGTGCCAGCAGTCGGGTGGGGGGCACTGAGCAGTTCTTC; CDR3: CASSRVGGTEQFF
size: many; V: TRBV7-9; J: TRBJ1-5; D: TRBD1; DNA: TGTGCCAGCAGCATTTGGACAGGGTTGAGGGGGCCAGGTAAGCCCCAGCATTTT; CDR3: CASSIWTGLRGPGKPQHF
size: once; V: TRBV20-1; J: TRBJ2-1; D: -; DNA: TGCAGTGCTACCCCTTACAATGAGCAGTTCTTC; CDR3: CSATPYNEQFF
size: few; V: TRBV6-1; J: TRBJ1-2; D: -; DNA: TGTGCCAGCAGTGAAGGGAAGGCAGGGCTAACCTATGGCTACACCTTC; CDR3: CASSEGKAGLTYGYTF
size: -; V: TRBV15; J: TRBJ2-1; D: -; DNA: TGTGCCACCAGCAGAGATCGGATTAACAATGAGCAGTTCTTC; CDR3: CATSRDRINNEQFF
size: -; V: TRBV10-2; J: TRBJ2-1; D: -; DNA: TGCGCCAGCAGTATTTCGGAGAGCTCCTACAATGAGCAGTTCTTC; CDR3: CASSISESSYNEQFF
size: -; V: TRBV2; J: TRBJ2-4; D: -; DNA: TGTGCCAGTTCGCTGCCGTTGCAGGGAGGTTTTGACAAAAACATTCAGTACTTC; CDR3: CASSLPLQGGFDKNIQYF
size: few; V: TRBV27; J: TRBJ2-2; D: -; DNA: TGTGCCAGTCACGGGGTGTCCGCGAACACCGGGGAGCTGTTTTTT; CDR3: CASHGVSANTGELFF
size: many; V: TRBV7-2; J: TRBJ1-1; D: TRBD1; DNA: TGTGCCAGCAGCCCCCCACAGGGGGCGGTCACTGAAGCTTTCTTT; CDR3: CASSPPQGAVTEAFF
size: few; V: TRBV19; J: TRBJ1-1; D: -; DNA: TGTGCCAGTAGTATTGGAGGAAATTTGAACACTGAAGCTTTCTTT; CDR3: CASSIGGNLNTEAFF
size: -; V: TRBV29-1; J: TRBJ2-3; D: -; DNA: TGCAGCGTTGAAGATCCCAGGAGCTCCCTCACAGATACGCAGTATTTT; CDR3: CSVEDPRSSLTDTQYF
size: few; V: TRBV7-8; J: TRBJ2-5; D: -; DNA: TGTGCCAGCCTTACCGAAGAGACCCAGTACTTC; CDR3: CASLTEETQYF
size: -; V: TRBV7-6; J: TRBJ2-1; D: TRBD2; DNA: TGTGCCAGCTCACACTCAACTAGCGGGGGGACTACAGATGAGCAGTTCTTC; CDR3: CASSHSTSGGTTDEQFF
size: many; V: TRBV27; J: TRBJ1-1; D: -; DNA: TGTGCCAGCATCCACCTCACTGAAGCTTTCTTT; CDR3: CASIHLTEAFF
size: many; V: TRBV7-7; J: TRBJ2-1; D: -; DNA: TGTGCTAGCAGCTTAGCGTGGAATTCTGCCTACAATGAGCAGTTCTTC; CDR3: CASSLAWNSAYNEQFF
size: -; V: TRBV4-1; J: TRBJ2-1; D: TRBD1; DNA: TGCGCCAGCAGCCACCCTTTGCCGACAGGGGCCTACAATGGGCAGTTCTTC; CDR3: CASSHPLPTGAYNGQFF
size: many; V: TRBV2; J: TRBJ1-1; D: -; DNA: TGTGCCAGCATTGGTGAGAACACTGAAGCTTTCTTT; CDR3: CASIGENTEAFF
size: -; V: TRBV19; J: TRBJ1-5; D: -; DNA: TGTGCCAGTAGTATAGTAGGTAGAGGGGGGACTCGCAATCAGCCCCAGCATTTT; CDR3: CASSIVGRGGTRNQPQHF
size: many; V: TRBV7-6; J: TRBJ2-3; D: -; DNA: TGTGCCAGCAGCTTACTAGAAGATACGCAGTATTTT; CDR3: CASSLLEDTQYF
size: -; V: TRBV7-9; J: TRBJ1-4; D: -; DNA: TGTGCCAGCAGTTATGAGGTGAAAAAACTGTTTTTT; CDR3: CASSYEVKKLFF